This passage covers 9 T cell receptor beta chains from one sample sequenced in a study of Ad26.COV2.S vaccination and SARS-CoV-2 variants. Treatment described: over 15 received Ad26.COV2.S at low or high dose, single or two shots; about 5 received placebo; per-sample allocation not given. Sampling took place 63 days after the first vaccine or placebo injection. Profiled with immunoSEQ multiplex PCR; TCRdb holds only in-frame clones, not every one. The sample shows approximately 420,000 clones, roughly nine tenths of them seen only once. Specimen: peripheral blood, collected in a trial of Ad26.COV2.S vaccine versus placebo. The receptors were sampled from a person between 18 and 59 years old who received the Ad26.COV2.S COVID-19 vaccine or a placebo.

V gene TRBV7-9 combines with J gene TRBJ2-7; 9 bases map to TRBD1. The CDR3 is 12 residues long. V gave up 4 bases and J gave up 7 bases; unmatched junction bases: 2. In germline, CDR1 is SEHNR, CDR2 FQNEAQ (reference sequence). In DNA form, the CDR3 reads TGTGCCAGCAGCTCCGGACAGGGGGAGCAGTACTTC. Translated, it gives CASSSGQGEQYF.

The chain uses TRBV6-5 and TRBJ1-5; D is ambiguous. The germline gives CDR1 MNHEY, CDR2 SVGAGI. This CDR3 is 15 amino acids long. Trimming pared 5 bases from V and 0 bases from J, leaving 11 bases between. The CDR3 nucleotides read TGTGCCAGCAGTCTGAGGGCTCCTAGCAATCAGCCCCAGCATTTT. It codes for CASSLRAPSNQPQHF.

This chain links TRBV4-3 with TRBJ1-2; D is undetermined. V was pared by 1 base and J by 2 bases, with 11 bases between. Germline loops: CDR1 LGHNA, CDR2 YSLEER. This CDR3 region has 15 residues. The CDR3 nucleotides read TGCGCCAGCAGCCAAGTGCAGGTAGTCAACTATGGCTACACCTTC. It yields the protein CASSQVQVVNYGYTF.

The chain has TRBV19 and TRBJ1-1; D possibly corresponds to TRBD1 (6 bases). Germline values: CDR1 LNHDA, CDR2 SQIVND (reference sequence). Trimming left V 7 bases short and J 2 bases short, with 14 bases between. The CDR3 runs to 14 residues. The CDR3 loop reads CASIDRDTNTEAFF. DNA for the CDR3: TGTGCCAGTATTGATCGGGACACCAACACTGAAGCTTTCTTT. Filled out from reference TRBV19 and TRBJ1-1, the complete variable domain reads DGGITQSPKYLFRKEGQNVTLSCEQNLNHDAMYWYRQDPGQGLRLIYYSQIVNDFQKGDIAEGYSVSREKKESFPLTVTSAQKNPTAFYLCASIDRDTNTEAFFGQGTRLTVV.

The chain links TRBV4-1 to TRBJ1-2; D gene unclear. This CDR3 comprises 15 residues. The V end lost 1 base, the J end lost 6 bases, and 15 bases lay between the germline ends. Germline-derived CDR1 and CDR2 are MGHRA and YSYEKL. CDR3 coding DNA: TGCGCCAGCAGCCAAGTGTTGGCAGGAAAACATGGCTACACCTTC. Translated: CASSQVLAGKHGYTF.

The CDR3 loop is CASSIEQDNTGELFF. The CDR3 region has the DNA TGTGCCAGTAGTATTGAACAGGATAACACCGGGGAGCTGTTTTTT. This chain connects TRBV19 to TRBJ2-2; possibly TRBD1 for D (5 bases). The CDR3 totals 15 residues. V lost 3 bases, J lost 2 bases, and 10 bases lay in between. Germline V gene sequence: CDR1 LNHDA, CDR2 SQIVND (reference sequence).

V usage is TRBV7-2 and J usage is TRBJ2-3, with TRBD2 identical over 9 bases. In germline, CDR1 is SGHTA, CDR2 FQGNSA. The CDR3 extends over 16 amino acids. Germline trimming cut 2 bases from V and 0 bases from J; bases unmatched to any gene: 3. CDR3 sequence (DNA): TGTGCCAGCAGCTTATTAACTAGCGGGAGCACAGATACGCAGTATTTT. Residues: CASSLLTSGSTDTQYF.

This rearrangement joins TRBV2 to TRBJ2-3, with 13 bases matching TRBD2. CDR3 length equals 16 residues. The trim removed 6 bases at V and 6 bases at J, leaving 9 bases unmatched. Germline V gene lookup returns CDR1 SNHLY and CDR2 FYNNEI. CDR3 DNA: TGTGCCAGCAGGGCTGAACCGGGACTAGCGGGGGATACGCAGTATTTT. Amino acid sequence: CASRAEPGLAGDTQYF.

This clone was seen a few times. The chain links TRBV6-5 to TRBJ1-5; 8 bases agree with TRBD1. Germline CDR1 is MNHEY and CDR2 is SVGAGI. This CDR3 region has 15 residues. Trimming took 5 bases from V and 3 from J; bases not matched to a gene: 6. This CDR3 is CASSPFQGANQPQHF. The CDR3 DNA sequence: TGTGCCAGCAGTCCCTTCCAGGGGGCCAATCAGCCCCAGCATTTT.